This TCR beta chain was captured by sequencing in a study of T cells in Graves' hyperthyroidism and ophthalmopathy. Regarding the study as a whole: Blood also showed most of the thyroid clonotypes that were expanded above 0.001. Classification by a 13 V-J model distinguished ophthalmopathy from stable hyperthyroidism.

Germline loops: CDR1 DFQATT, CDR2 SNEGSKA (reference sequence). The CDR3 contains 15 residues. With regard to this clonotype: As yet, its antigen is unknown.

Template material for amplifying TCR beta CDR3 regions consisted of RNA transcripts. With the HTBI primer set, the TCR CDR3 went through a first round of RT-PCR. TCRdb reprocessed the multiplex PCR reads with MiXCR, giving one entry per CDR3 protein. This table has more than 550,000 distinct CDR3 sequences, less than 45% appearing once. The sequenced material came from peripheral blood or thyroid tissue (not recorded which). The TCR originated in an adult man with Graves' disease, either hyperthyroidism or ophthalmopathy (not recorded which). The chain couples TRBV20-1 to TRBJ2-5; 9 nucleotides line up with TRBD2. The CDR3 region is CSSALRGGAGETQYF. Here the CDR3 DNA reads TGCAGCAGTGCACTTCGCGGGGGGGCAGGGGAGACCCAGTACTTC.